One and the same sample provided the 23 T cell receptor beta chains below, sequenced in a study of T cell responses to AZD1222 COVID-19 vaccine. Method: immunoSEQ multiplex PCR; TCRdb's copy keeps in-frame clones and lacks some. The data show 110,000 to 150,000 clones, roughly 90% seen once. Specimen: peripheral blood, collected 28 days after the second AZD1222 dose. All receptors derive from an adult who received the AZD1222 COVID-19 vaccine.

The chain carries TRBV24-1 and TRBJ1-6, with D uncertain. The CDR3 has 13 residues. Germline loops: CDR1 KGHDR, CDR2 SFDVKD. V shed 4 bases and J shed 7 bases, with 7 bases lying between them. This chain's CDR3 is CATSEDGNSPLHF. In nucleotides, the CDR3 is TGTGCCACCAGTGAGGACGGGAATTCACCCCTCCACTTT.

The rearrangement links TRBV27 to TRBJ2-7; 10 bases align to TRBD1. V was pared by 5 bases and J by 4 bases, with 2 bases of the junction left unmatched. The length of the CDR3 is 13 residues. Germline lookup yields CDR1 MNHEY and CDR2 SMNVEV (reference sequence). The CDR3 bases are TGTGCCAGCAGTGCGGACAGGGGGTACGAGCAGTACTTC. Residues: CASSADRGYEQYF.

The chain couples TRBV5-8 to TRBJ1-4; TRBD1 matches 7 bases. There are 15 residues in the CDR3. J lost 6 bases, V lost 3 bases, and 8 bases had no gene match. CDR1 is SGHTS, CDR2 YDEGEE, per germline. CDR3 coding DNA: TGTGCCAGCAGCTCGGGGGTAGGGACAGATGAAAAACTGTTTTTT. This translates into CASSSGVGTDEKLFF.

This rearrangement joins TRBV30 to TRBJ2-7; D is possibly TRBD1 (5 bases). The germline V and J ends were trimmed by 1 base and 3 bases, with 13 bases remaining between them. CDR3 length: 14 amino acids. CDR1 is GTSNPN, CDR2 SVGIG, per germline (reference sequence). DNA for the CDR3: TGTGCCTGGAGTGCTCAGGGCAGTTACTACGAGCAGTACTTC. Its protein product is CAWSAQGSYYEQYF.

The chain's CDR3 is CATMGDLWAEAFF. As DNA, the CDR3 is TGTGCCACAATGGGGGATCTTTGGGCTGAAGCTTTCTTT. This chain joins TRBV12-3 or TRBV12-4 and TRBJ1-1; possible D gene TRBD1, 5 bases. V lost 10 bases and J 6 bases, leaving 18 bases between the germline ends. The CDR3 has 13 residues.

The V call is TRBV27, the J call TRBJ1-5; D not certain. The germline CDR1 and CDR2 sequences are MNHEY and SMNVEV (reference sequence). The CDR3 length is 12 residues. Trimming cost V 2 bases and J 4 bases, with 3 bases left between them. CDR3 loop: CASSLGNQPQHF. The CDR3 DNA is TGTGCCAGCAGTTTAGGGAATCAGCCCCAGCATTTT.

The V call is TRBV7-2, the J call TRBJ1-6; a possible D gene is TRBD1 (5 bases). Germline CDR1 reads SGHTA; CDR2 reads FQGNSA. CDR3 size: 16 residues. V was pared by 5 bases and J by 5 bases, with 16 bases between. The CDR3 nucleotides read TGTGCCAGCAGCCCACCAAGGACAATAAATAATTCACCCCTCCACTTT. Protein: CASSPPRTINNSPLHF.

The V gene is TRBV2, the J gene TRBJ1-5; D unclear. CDR3 size: 14 residues. Germline V gene sequence: CDR1 SNHLY, CDR2 FYNNEI. V dropped 4 bases and J dropped 5 bases, with 12 bases sitting between them. The CDR3 region is CASSGGFTHQPQHF. The CDR3 coding sequence is TGTGCCAGCAGTGGCGGCTTTACTCATCAGCCCCAGCATTTT.

The chain has TRBV11-3 and TRBJ2-2, with 12 bases that match TRBD2. V lost 5 bases, J lost 4 bases, and 2 bases stayed unmatched. CDR3 length: 15 amino acids. From germline, CDR1 is SGHNT and CDR2 YENEEA. The CDR3 DNA reads TGTGCCAGCAGCCCGGGACTAGCGGGCACCGGGGAGCTGTTTTTT. It specifies CASSPGLAGTGELFF.

This sequence joins TRBV28 and TRBJ2-3; D might be TRBD2 (5 bases). V dropped 2 bases and J dropped 5 bases, with 11 bases sitting between them. Germline CDR1 and CDR2: MDHEN and SYDVKM. The CDR3 is 14 amino acids. The CDR3 protein is CASSLAQAEDTQYF. As DNA, the CDR3 is TGTGCCAGCAGTTTAGCCCAAGCGGAAGATACGCAGTATTTT. Full variable domain (remainder filled in from reference TRBV28 and TRBJ2-3): DVKVTQSSRYLVKRTGEKVFLECVQDMDHENMFWYRQDPGLGLRLIYFSYDVKMKEKGDIPEGYSVSREKKERFSLILESASTNQTSMYLCASSLAQAEDTQYFGPGTRLTVL.

The V call is TRBV28, the J call TRBJ1-1; 11 nucleotides align to TRBD1. The V and J ends lost 3 bases and 4 bases, in that order; junction bases with no gene match: 4. The CDR3 totals 15 residues. Germline values: CDR1 MDHEN, CDR2 SYDVKM. The CDR3 reads CASSFHGTGGTEAFF. In DNA, the CDR3 is TGTGCCAGCAGTTTCCACGGGACAGGGGGCACTGAAGCTTTCTTT. The full variable domain, in which reference TRBV28 and TRBJ1-1 provide the parts outside the CDR3, is DVKVTQSSRYLVKRTGEKVFLECVQDMDHENMFWYRQDPGLGLRLIYFSYDVKMKEKGDIPEGYSVSREKKERFSLILESASTNQTSMYLCASSFHGTGGTEAFFGQGTRLTVV.

The chain uses TRBV28 and TRBJ1-1, with a possible D match to TRBD1 (6 bases). The germline V gene encodes CDR1 MDHEN and CDR2 SYDVKM. This CDR3 spans 13 amino acids. The germline V and J ends were trimmed by 4 bases and 5 bases, with 11 bases remaining between them. The CDR3 coding sequence is TGTGCCAGCAGTTGGGGGCGGGAGACTGAAGCTTTCTTT. Amino acid sequence: CASSWGRETEAFF.

V and J are TRBV18 and TRBJ1-1, with 7 bases lining up with TRBD1. The germline V gene has CDR1 KGHSH and CDR2 LQKENI. V lost 4 bases, J lost 6 bases, and 2 bases stayed unmatched. This CDR3 is built from 12 residues. In DNA, the CDR3 is TGTGCCAGCTCACTGCAGGGGGCTGAAGCTTTCTTT. Residues: CASSLQGAEAFF.

The V and J genes are TRBV27 and TRBJ2-5; a weak D match, TRBD2 (6 bases). Germline CDR1 and CDR2: MNHEY and SMNVEV (reference sequence). The CDR3 is made up of 14 amino acids. V lost 6 bases and J lost 2, with 13 bases in between. The CDR3 spells CASRSGGVQETQYF. CDR3 nucleotides: TGTGCCAGCAGGTCCGGAGGGGTACAAGAGACCCAGTACTTC.

The rearrangement joins TRBV7-2 to TRBJ2-5, with 15 nucleotides matching TRBD2. Germline CDR1 and CDR2: SGHTA and FQGNSA. The CDR3 contains 16 residues. J gave up 7 bases and V 4 bases, and 7 bases lay outside the gene matches. In DNA form, the CDR3 reads TGTGCCAGCAGCTCATGGACTAGCGGGGGGGAAGGGACCCAGTACTTC. It specifies CASSSWTSGGEGTQYF.

The chain combines TRBV27 with TRBJ1-1; D gene ambiguous. The CDR3 totals 13 residues. Trimming stripped 3 bases from V and 4 bases from J, with 9 bases between. Germline assignment: CDR1 MNHEY and CDR2 SMNVEV (reference sequence). The chain's CDR3 is CASSFEGRTEAFF. The CDR3 DNA sequence: TGTGCCAGCAGTTTCGAGGGTCGCACTGAAGCTTTCTTT.

The rearrangement links TRBV6-2 or TRBV6-3 to TRBJ2-2; 10 bases align to TRBD2. This CDR3 spans 16 amino acids. Trimming removed 6 bases from V and 5 bases from J; junction bases left unmatched: 9. Per the germline V gene, CDR1 is MNHEY and CDR2 is SVGEGT. Written as DNA, the CDR3 is TGTGCCAGCAGCCTCCGGACTAGCGGAAGTACCGGGGAGCTGTTTTTT. Amino acids: CASSLRTSGSTGELFF.

This chain joins TRBV29-1 and TRBJ2-1; 7 bases line up with TRBD1. CDR3 length: 16 amino acids. Germline V gene data show CDR1 as SQVTM and CDR2 as ANQGSEA. J lost 6 bases, V lost 2 bases, and 13 bases had no gene match. The CDR3: CSVEFRWDSLFNEQFF. CDR3 in DNA: TGCAGCGTTGAATTTAGGTGGGACAGCCTCTTCAATGAGCAGTTCTTC.

The chain is built from TRBV6-5 and TRBJ2-3, with 11 bases that match TRBD2. The CDR3 is 16 amino acids. Losses at the gene ends were 4 bases for V and 2 bases for J; bases not matched to a gene: 5. Germline CDR1 is MNHEY and CDR2 is SVGAGI. In DNA form, the CDR3 reads TGTGCCAGCAGTTCCAGACTAGCGGGGTACACAGATACGCAGTATTTT. This sequence encodes CASSSRLAGYTDTQYF.

The V and J genes are TRBV27 and TRBJ1-4; D might be TRBD1 (6 bases). This CDR3 is built from 14 residues. Trimming removed 3 bases at V and 7 bases at J, with 12 bases between. Germline CDR1 reads MNHEY; CDR2 reads SMNVEV (reference sequence). CDR3 sequence reads: CASSLGGQGEKLFF. CDR3 DNA sequence: TGTGCCAGCAGTTTGGGGGGGCAAGGTGAAAAACTGTTTTTT.

The V and J genes are TRBV27 and TRBJ2-7; 8 positions match TRBD2. CDR3 length equals 14 residues. J gave up 7 bases and V 3 bases, and 8 bases lay outside the gene matches. Germline CDR1 reads MNHEY; CDR2 reads SMNVEV (reference sequence). The CDR3 DNA follows: TGTGCCAGCAGTTTCGGAGCGGGAGTGGGGGAGCAGTACTTC. As protein: CASSFGAGVGEQYF.

This clone was found once. The CDR3 spells CASSHRGGNIQYF. CDR3 nucleotide sequence: TGTGCCAGCAGCCATCGAGGGGGGAACATTCAGTACTTC. The rearrangement links TRBV5-4 to TRBJ2-4, with D perhaps given as TRBD1 or TRBD2 (6 bases each). Germline CDR1 and CDR2: SGHNT and YYREEE (reference sequence). This CDR3 contains 13 residues. The V gene lost 4 bases and the J gene lost 7 bases, with 12 bases spanning the gap.

This clone has only a few counts. This chain joins TRBV7-2 and TRBJ1-1; no definite D call. The germline V gene has CDR1 SGHTA and CDR2 FQGNSA. Trimming shortened V by 4 bases and J by 0 bases, and 9 bases separated the two germline ends. CDR3 length equals 14 residues. CDR3 loop: CASSWSIMNTEAFF. CDR3 nucleotides: TGTGCCAGCAGCTGGTCGATCATGAACACTGAAGCTTTCTTT.